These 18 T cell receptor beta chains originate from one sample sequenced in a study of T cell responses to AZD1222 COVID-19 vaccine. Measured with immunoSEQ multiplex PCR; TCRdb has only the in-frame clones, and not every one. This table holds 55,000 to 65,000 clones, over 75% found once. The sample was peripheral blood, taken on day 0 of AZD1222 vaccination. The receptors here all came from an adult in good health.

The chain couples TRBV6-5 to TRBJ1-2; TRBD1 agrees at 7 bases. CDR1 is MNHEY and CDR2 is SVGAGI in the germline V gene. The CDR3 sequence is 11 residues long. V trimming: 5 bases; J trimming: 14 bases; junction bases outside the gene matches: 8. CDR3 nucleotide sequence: TGTGCCAGCAGTAACGGGGACAGCCCTACCTTC. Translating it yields CASSNGDSPTF.

CDR3 loop: CASSRGTGWPLHF. CDR3 nucleotides: TGTGCCAGCAGTCGTGGGACAGGGTGGCCCCTCCACTTT. J is TRBJ1-6 and V is TRBV25-1; TRBD1 agrees at 9 bases. Looked up from germline, CDR1 is MGHDK and CDR2 is SYGVNS. The length of the CDR3 is 13 residues. Trimming removed 5 bases from V and 13 bases from J; junction bases left unmatched: 6.

CDR3 sequence (DNA): TGTGCCTGGAGTCCGGGACTAGCGACAAAAGAGACCCAGTACTTC. Residues: CAWSPGLATKETQYF. The chain combines TRBV30 with TRBJ2-5; the match to TRBD2 covers 10 bases. Per germline, CDR1 GTSNPN and CDR2 SVGIG (reference sequence). The CDR3 totals 15 residues. V trimming: 2 bases; J trimming: 3 bases; junction bases outside the gene matches: 6.

CDR3 loop: CASSQGNRNEKLFF. The CDR3 DNA is TGTGCCAGCAGCCAAGGGAACCGTAATGAAAAACTGTTTTTT. J is TRBJ1-4 and V is TRBV7-9; D is ambiguous. V gave up 5 bases and J gave up 4 bases, with 11 bases separating them. The length of the CDR3 is 14 residues. Germline lookup yields CDR1 SEHNR and CDR2 FQNEAQ (reference sequence).

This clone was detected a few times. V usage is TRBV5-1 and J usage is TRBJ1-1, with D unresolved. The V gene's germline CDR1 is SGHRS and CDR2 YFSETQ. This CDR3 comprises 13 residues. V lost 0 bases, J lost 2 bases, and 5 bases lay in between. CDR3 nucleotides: TGCGCCAGCAGCTTGGCGGTAAACACTGAAGCTTTCTTT. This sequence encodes CASSLAVNTEAFF.

This CDR3 is CASSFIGVPYGYTF. For the CDR3, the DNA is TGTGCCAGCAGTTTCATAGGGGTTCCCTATGGCTACACCTTC. The chain has TRBV27 and TRBJ1-2; possibly TRBD1 for D (5 bases). This CDR3 has 14 residues. The V and J ends lost 3 bases and 4 bases respectively, with 12 bases between them. From germline, CDR1 is MNHEY and CDR2 SMNVEV (reference sequence).

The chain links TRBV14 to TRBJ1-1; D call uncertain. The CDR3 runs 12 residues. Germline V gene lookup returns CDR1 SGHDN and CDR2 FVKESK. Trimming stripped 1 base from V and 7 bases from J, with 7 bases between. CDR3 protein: CASSQARFEAFF. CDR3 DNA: TGTGCCAGCAGCCAAGCCCGGTTTGAAGCTTTCTTT. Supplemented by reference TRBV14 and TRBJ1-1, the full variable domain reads EAGVTQFPSHSVIEKGQTVTLRCDPISGHDNLYWYRRVMGKEIKFLLHFVKESKQDESGMPNNRFLAERTGGTYSTLKVQPAELEDSGVYFCASSQARFEAFFGQGTRLTVV.

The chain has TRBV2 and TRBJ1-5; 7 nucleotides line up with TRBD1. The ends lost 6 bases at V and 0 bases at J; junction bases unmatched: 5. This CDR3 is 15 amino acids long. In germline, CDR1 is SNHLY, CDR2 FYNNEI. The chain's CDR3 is CASRDRDSSNQPQHF. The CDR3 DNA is TGTGCCAGCAGGGACCGGGACAGTAGCAATCAGCCCCAGCATTTT.

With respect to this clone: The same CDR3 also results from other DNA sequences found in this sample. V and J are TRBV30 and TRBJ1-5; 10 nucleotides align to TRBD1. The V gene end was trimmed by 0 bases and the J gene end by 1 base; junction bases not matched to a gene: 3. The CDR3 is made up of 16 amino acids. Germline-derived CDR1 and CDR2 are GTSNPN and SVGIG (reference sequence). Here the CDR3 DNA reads TGTGCCTGGAGTGTTGGGACAGGGGTGAGCAATCAGCCCCAGCATTTT. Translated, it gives CAWSVGTGVSNQPQHF.

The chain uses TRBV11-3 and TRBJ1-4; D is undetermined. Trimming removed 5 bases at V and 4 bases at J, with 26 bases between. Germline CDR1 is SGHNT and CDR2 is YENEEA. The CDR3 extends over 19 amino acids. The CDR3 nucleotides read TGTGCCAGCAGCATAAGGGCCAGTACACCGGCGCGATGTAATGAAAAACTGTTTTTT. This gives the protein CASSIRASTPARCNEKLFF.

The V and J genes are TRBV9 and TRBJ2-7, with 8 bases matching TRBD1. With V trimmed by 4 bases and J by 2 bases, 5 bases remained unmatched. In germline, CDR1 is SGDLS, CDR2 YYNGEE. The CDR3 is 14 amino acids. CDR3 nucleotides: TGTGCCAGCAGCCCCGGACAGGGCGCCTACGAGCAGTACTTC. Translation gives CASSPGQGAYEQYF.

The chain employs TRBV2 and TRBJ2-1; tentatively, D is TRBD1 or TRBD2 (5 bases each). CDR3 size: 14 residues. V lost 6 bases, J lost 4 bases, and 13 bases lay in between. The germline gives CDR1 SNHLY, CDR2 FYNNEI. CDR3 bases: TGTGCCAGCAGGCTCCGGGACGGTTACAATGAGCAGTTCTTC. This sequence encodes CASRLRDGYNEQFF.

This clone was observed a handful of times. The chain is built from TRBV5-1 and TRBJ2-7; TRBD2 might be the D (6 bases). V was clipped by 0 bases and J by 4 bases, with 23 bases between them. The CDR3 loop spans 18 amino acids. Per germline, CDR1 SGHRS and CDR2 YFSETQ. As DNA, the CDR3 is TGCGCCAGCAGCTTGGGGAGGGATCAGAGCGGTGGCGGTTACGAGCAGTACTTC. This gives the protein CASSLGRDQSGGGYEQYF.

Here the CDR3 reads CASSEPQGMGSPLHF. The CDR3, as DNA: TGTGCCAGCAGTGAACCACAGGGTATGGGTTCACCCCTCCACTTT. The chain combines TRBV25-1 with TRBJ1-6, with TRBD1 as a possible D gene (6 bases). The CDR3 contains 15 residues. CDR1 and CDR2 from the germline V gene are MGHDK and SYGVNS. With 2 bases removed from V and 9 bases from J, the gap between germline ends came to 14 bases.

The CDR3 region has the DNA TGTGCCAGCAGCTTACAAGCGGGGGGGGGCACAGATACGCAGTATTTT. Translating gives CASSLQAGGGTDTQYF. The chain joins TRBV7-2 to TRBJ2-3; 10 bases are a match to TRBD2. The CDR3 runs 16 residues. Germline CDR1 reads SGHTA; CDR2 reads FQGNSA. With V trimmed by 2 bases and J by 1 base, 3 bases remained unmatched.

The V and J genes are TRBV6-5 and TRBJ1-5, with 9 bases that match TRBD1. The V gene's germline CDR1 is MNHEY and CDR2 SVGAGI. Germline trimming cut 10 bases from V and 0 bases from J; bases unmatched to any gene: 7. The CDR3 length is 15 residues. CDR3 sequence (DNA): TGTGCCACGGGACAGGGCCCTTTTAGCAATCAGCCCCAGCATTTT. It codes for CATGQGPFSNQPQHF.

The CDR3 loop is CASSLGGGASTSDEQFF. The CDR3 DNA reads TGTGCCAGCAGCTTAGGCGGGGGGGCCAGTACGTCGGATGAGCAGTTCTTC. The V and J genes are TRBV11-3 and TRBJ2-1; 9 nucleotides match TRBD2. Germline V lookup: CDR1 SGHNT, CDR2 YENEEA. This CDR3 spans 17 amino acids. The ends lost 1 base at V and 8 bases at J; junction bases unmatched: 12.

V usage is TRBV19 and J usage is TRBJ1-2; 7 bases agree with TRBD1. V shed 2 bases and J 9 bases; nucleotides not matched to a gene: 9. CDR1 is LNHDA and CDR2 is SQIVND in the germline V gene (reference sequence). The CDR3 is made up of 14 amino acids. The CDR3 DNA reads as TGTGCCAGTAGTATACCGAGACAGGGTACGAGCTACACCTTC. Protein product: CASSIPRQGTSYTF. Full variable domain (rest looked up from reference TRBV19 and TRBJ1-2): DGGITQSPKYLFRKEGQNVTLSCEQNLNHDAMYWYRQDPGQGLRLIYYSQIVNDFQKGDIAEGYSVSREKKESFPLTVTSAQKNPTAFYLCASSIPRQGTSYTFGSGTRLTVV.